What follows are 24 T cell receptor beta chains derived from one specimen sequenced in a study of blood T cell repertoires in COVID-19. Data came from immunoSEQ multiplex PCR; TCRdb stores just in-frame clones and leaves some out. This table holds 150,000 or so clones, approximately 70% found once. The sample taken for sequencing was peripheral blood. The receptor set was obtained from a woman between 70 and 85 years old with acute or convalescent COVID-19.

The J gene is TRBJ2-1, the V gene TRBV12-3 or TRBV12-4, with 7 bases matching TRBD2. This CDR3 comprises 12 residues. The V gene end was trimmed by 6 bases and the J gene end by 9 bases; junction bases not matched to a gene: 5. DNA of the CDR3: TGTGCCAGCAGCCCGGGGGGAGGTGAGCAGTTCTTC. Protein product: CASSPGGGEQFF.

The chain joins TRBV3-1 (or the pseudogene TRBV3-2) to TRBJ2-7; D unresolved. Germline CDR1 and CDR2: LGHDT and YNNKEL (reference sequence). This CDR3 spans 12 amino acids. Trimming removed 4 bases from V and 3 bases from J, with 7 bases in between. The CDR3 DNA reads TGTGCCAGCAGCCGGGCGAGCTACGAGCAGTACTTC. Its protein product is CASSRASYEQYF.

The rearrangement links TRBV29-1 to TRBJ2-7; D is possibly TRBD2 (6 bases). This CDR3 is built from 11 residues. Germline V lookup: CDR1 SQVTM, CDR2 ANQGSEA. Trimming shortened V by 6 bases and J by 6 bases, and 12 bases separated the two germline ends. Here the CDR3 DNA reads TGCAGCGTCGTGGGCGGGATCGAGCAGTACTTC. Its translation: CSVVGGIEQYF.

The gene calls are TRBV18 and TRBJ2-3; D is unresolved. The germline CDR1 and CDR2 sequences are KGHSH and LQKENI. The ends were cut back, 6 bases at V and 5 bases at J, with 9 bases in the middle. The CDR3 runs to 12 residues. This chain's CDR3 is CASSYTGDTQYF. CDR3 DNA: TGTGCCAGCTCCTACACGGGAGATACGCAGTATTTT.

The chain is built from TRBV7-2 and TRBJ2-1; 12 bases line up with TRBD1. This CDR3 is 16 amino acids long. Germline V gives CDR1 SGHTA, CDR2 FQGNSA. Trimming at V came to 2 bases and at J to 8 bases, leaving 7 bases not matched to a gene. The CDR3 DNA reads TGTGCCAGCAGCTTATCCGGGACAGGGGGCATTCATGAGCAGTTCTTC. Protein sequence: CASSLSGTGGIHEQFF.

The rearrangement joins TRBV28 to TRBJ2-7; 9 bases map to TRBD1. Per germline, CDR1 MDHEN and CDR2 SYDVKM. The CDR3 is made up of 13 amino acids. V dropped 7 bases and J dropped 9; count of bases not matched to a gene: 10. The CDR3 is CASKIQGAKGQYF. The CDR3 nucleotides read TGTGCCAGCAAGATACAGGGGGCCAAAGGGCAGTACTTC.

This clone appeared a few times. Compared with germline, one end of the junction differs, possibly owing to a read error. The chain employs TRBV6-5 and TRBJ1-5; D gene uncertain. Per germline, CDR1 MNHEY and CDR2 SVGAGI. CDR3 length: 11 residues. This CDR3 reads CASSYNQPQHF. CDR3 sequence (DNA): TGTGCGAGCAGCTACAATCAGCCCCAGCATTTT.

The genes are TRBV6-5 and TRBJ1-2; the D is unclear. The germline V gene has CDR1 MNHEY and CDR2 SVGAGI. The CDR3 is 16 amino acids. The V and J ends lost 4 bases and 8 bases respectively, with 23 bases between them. CDR3 loop: CASSFLIAGPWRGYTF. The CDR3 region has the DNA TGTGCCAGCAGTTTTCTAATCGCCGGACCTTGGAGGGGCTACACCTTC.

This clone has a count of ten or more. The chain combines TRBV6-4 with TRBJ2-2; D might be TRBD1 (5 bases). V was clipped by 5 bases and J by 5 bases, with 12 bases between them. The CDR3 is 14 amino acids. Germline CDR1 and CDR2: MRHNA and SNTAGT. The CDR3 protein is CASSQGPATGELFF. CDR3 nucleotides: TGTGCCAGCAGTCAGGGCCCAGCTACCGGGGAGCTGTTTTTT.

This chain links TRBV2 with TRBJ2-1; 12 nucleotides match TRBD2. The CDR3 has 15 residues. The V segment lost 2 bases and the J segment 6 bases; nucleotides outside the gene matches: 2. Germline CDR1 and CDR2: SNHLY and FYNNEI. The DNA of the CDR3 is TGTGCCAGCAGTGAAACTAGCGGGAGGCTCAATGAGCAGTTCTTC. Its translation is CASSETSGRLNEQFF.

This clone was found a few times. The chain joins TRBV10-3 to TRBJ2-5; possibly TRBD2 for D (7 bases). In germline, CDR1 is ENHRY, CDR2 SYGVKD. The V gene lost 0 bases and the J gene lost 7 bases, with 12 bases spanning the gap. The CDR3 contains 14 residues. Here the CDR3 DNA reads TGTGCCATCAGTGAGTCGCGGGGGCTCGTGACCCAGTACTTC. Translation gives CAISESRGLVTQYF.

This clone was counted between two and nine times. The gene calls are TRBV19 and TRBJ2-5; possibly TRBD1 for D (6 bases). CDR1 is LNHDA, CDR2 SQIVND, per germline (reference sequence). V gave up 1 base and J gave up 1 base, with 7 bases separating them. This CDR3 is built from 14 residues. The CDR3 spells CASSIAGVQETQYF. The CDR3 DNA reads TGTGCCAGTAGTATAGCAGGGGTCCAAGAGACCCAGTACTTC.

The chain combines TRBV5-1 with TRBJ2-1, with 10 bases that match TRBD2. The CDR3 runs to 15 residues. The J segment lost 3 bases and the V segment lost 8 bases, leaving 8 bases of the junction unmatched. Per germline, CDR1 SGHRS and CDR2 YFSETQ. The CDR3 region has the DNA TGCGCCAGTATGCCGGGACTAGCGAACTACAATGAGCAGTTCTTC. It is translated as CASMPGLANYNEQFF. Based on the CDR3 plus reference TRBV5-1 and TRBJ2-1, the full variable domain is KAGVTQTPRYLIKTRGQQVTLSCSPISGHRSVSWYQQTPGQGLQFLFEYFSETQRNKGNFPGRFSGRQFSNSRSEMNVSTLELGDSALYLCASMPGLANYNEQFFGPGTRLTVL.

This chain uses TRBV7-7 with TRBJ2-5; 7 nucleotides line up with TRBD2. The CDR3 runs to 14 residues. Germline lookup yields CDR1 SSHAT and CDR2 FNYEAQ (reference sequence). Losses at the gene ends were 4 bases for V and 4 bases for J; bases not matched to a gene: 6. The CDR3 loop is CASSYGASGETQYF. DNA of the CDR3: TGTGCCAGCAGCTACGGGGCTAGCGGAGAGACCCAGTACTTC.

J is TRBJ2-1 and V is TRBV10-2; 9 bases line up with TRBD2. The CDR3 sequence is 16 residues long. CDR1 is WSHSY, CDR2 SAAADI, per germline. V was pared by 0 bases and J by 8 bases, with 8 bases of the junction left unmatched. This CDR3 reads CASSESGLAGHDEQFF. CDR3 nucleotides: TGCGCCAGCAGTGAGTCAGGGCTAGCGGGGCACGATGAGCAGTTCTTC.

The rearrangement links TRBV9 to TRBJ1-2; 8 bases match TRBD1. The CDR3 has 15 amino acids. Germline CDR1 reads SGDLS; CDR2 reads YYNGEE. V was pared by 0 bases and J by 7 bases, with 8 bases of the junction left unmatched. The DNA for the CDR3 is TGTGCCAGCAGCGTAGAGGTACAGGGGGGCAGTGGCTACACCTTC. It specifies CASSVEVQGGSGYTF. Combining the CDR3 with reference TRBV9 and TRBJ1-2 gives the whole variable domain DSGVTQTPKHLITATGQRVTLRCSPRSGDLSVYWYQQSLDQGLQFLIQYYNGEERAKGNILERFSAQQFPDLHSELNLSSLELGDSALYFCASSVEVQGGSGYTFGSGTRLTVV.

This clone was counted a single time. The CDR3 spells CASSLARGREDGYTF. CDR3 bases: TGTGCCAGCAGCTTGGCCCGGGGGAGAGAAGATGGCTACACCTTC. V and J are TRBV5-5 and TRBJ1-2, with D perhaps matching TRBD1 (5 bases). Germline V lookup: CDR1 SGHKS, CDR2 YYEKEE (reference sequence). The V end lost 0 bases, the J end lost 6 bases, and 15 bases lay between the germline ends. There are 15 residues in the CDR3.

The genes are TRBV5-1 and TRBJ2-1, with TRBD2 matching 12 bases. Germline V gene data show CDR1 as SGHRS and CDR2 as YFSETQ. Unmatched junction bases numbered 8, after V lost 6 bases and J lost 4 bases. The CDR3 sequence is 16 residues long. CDR3 loop: CASNRVLAGGYNEQFF. The CDR3 DNA sequence: TGCGCCAGCAACCGAGTGCTAGCGGGAGGGTACAATGAGCAGTTCTTC.

This clone was found a few times. The rearrangement links TRBV9 to TRBJ1-2, with 7 bases that match TRBD1. V gave up 4 bases and J gave up 4 bases; unmatched junction bases: 13. This CDR3 has 16 amino acids. Germline values: CDR1 SGDLS, CDR2 YYNGEE. The CDR3 bases are TGTGCCAGCAGCCCCCGTTTCACAGGGGATTCCTATGGCTACACCTTC. Its protein product is CASSPRFTGDSYGYTF.

The sample holds a few counts of this clone. The chain couples TRBV11-2 to TRBJ1-2; the D is unclear. V dropped 4 bases and J dropped 11 bases, with 11 bases sitting between them. The CDR3 loop spans 11 amino acids. Germline V gene sequence: CDR1 SGHAT, CDR2 FQNNGV. The CDR3 DNA reads as TGTGCCAGCAGCTCTGCACGGGAGTACACCTTC. Its protein is CASSSAREYTF.

CDR3 in amino acids: CASKHGGLSGELFF. The CDR3 DNA sequence: TGTGCCAGCAAACACGGAGGGTTATCCGGGGAGCTGTTTTTT. The chain employs TRBV6-5 and TRBJ2-2, with a tentative D call TRBD2 (6 bases). Germline V CDR1 and CDR2: MNHEY, SVGAGI. Trimming stripped 7 bases from V and 6 bases from J, with 15 bases between. CDR3 length: 14 residues.

The V gene is TRBV10-2, the J gene TRBJ1-1; D gene ambiguous. V was shortened by 0 bases and J by 1 base, with 9 bases between the two germline ends. The V gene's germline CDR1 is WSHSY and CDR2 SAAADI. The length of the CDR3 is 15 residues. The CDR3 here is CASSESTTGNTEAFF. The CDR3 DNA sequence: TGCGCCAGCAGTGAGTCGACCACGGGGAACACTGAAGCTTTCTTT.

The V gene is TRBV2, the J gene TRBJ1-6; TRBD1 aligns across 7 bases. The CDR3 sequence is 12 residues long. V shed 7 bases, J shed 17 bases, and the junction held 11 bases outside the gene matches. Per germline, CDR1 SNHLY and CDR2 FYNNEI. The CDR3 reads CASNLSPGTVHF. The CDR3 DNA reads as TGTGCCAGCAACCTATCCCCGGGGACAGTCCACTTT.

The chain carries TRBV5-4 and TRBJ2-7, with TRBD1 matching 10 bases. The germline gives CDR1 SGHNT, CDR2 YYREEE (reference sequence). There are 16 residues in the CDR3. With 4 bases clipped from V and 4 bases from J, the junction kept 11 bases outside the gene matches. DNA of the CDR3: TGTGCCAGCAGCATGGGGCCGGGACAGGGGACTTACGAGCAGTACTTC. Its translation is CASSMGPGQGTYEQYF.